The 14 T cell receptor beta chains presented below share a single source sample, sequenced in a study of blood T cell repertoires in COVID-19. Data came from immunoSEQ multiplex PCR; TCRdb stores just in-frame clones and leaves some out. The sample holds approximately 300,000 clones, about 93% seen once. Sequenced sample: peripheral blood. The receptors originated from a woman in her thirties with COVID-19, enrolled during active disease.

The chain has TRBV5-6 and TRBJ2-1, with D possibly TRBD2 on 7 matching bases. Germline loops: CDR1 SGHDT, CDR2 YYEEEE. V was shortened by 1 base and J by 13 bases, with 12 bases between the two germline ends. The CDR3 has 12 residues. The CDR3 region is CASSLLRGPQFF. CDR3 DNA sequence: TGTGCCAGCAGCTTGTTGCGGGGGCCTCAGTTCTTC.

The rearrangement joins TRBV3-1 (or the pseudogene TRBV3-2) to TRBJ2-3, with a weak D call TRBD2 (7 bases). In germline, CDR1 is LGHDT, CDR2 YNNKEL (reference sequence). This CDR3 has 15 amino acids. V was pared by 4 bases and J by 4 bases, with 15 bases between. DNA of the CDR3: TGTGCCAGCAGCCCCGGGCGGGGGCTGGCAGATACGCAGTATTTT. It encodes CASSPGRGLADTQYF.

The chain has TRBV6-5 and TRBJ2-1; 7 nucleotides align to TRBD2. This CDR3 is 13 amino acids long. The germline V gene has CDR1 MNHEY and CDR2 SVGAGI. J gave up 8 bases and V 6 bases, and 7 bases lay outside the gene matches. Here the CDR3 DNA reads TGTGCCAGCAGCGCGACTAGCAATTATGAGCAGTTCTTC. Its translation: CASSATSNYEQFF.

This chain joins TRBV29-1 and TRBJ2-7; 7 positions match TRBD2. Germline loops: CDR1 SQVTM, CDR2 ANQGSEA. The CDR3 spans 13 residues. Trimming took 8 bases from V and 3 from J; bases not matched to a gene: 10. DNA for the CDR3: TGCAGCTCGTTGTCCGGGGAGGGCTACGAGCAGTACTTC. Translated, it gives CSSLSGEGYEQYF.

The chain carries TRBV5-1 and TRBJ1-1; 9 bases fit TRBD1. The germline V gene encodes CDR1 SGHRS and CDR2 YFSETQ. The junction had 6 bases not matched to a gene; V was cut back by 5 bases and J by 4 bases. The CDR3 loop spans 14 amino acids. The chain's CDR3 is CASSYPGQGTEAFF. The CDR3 DNA follows: TGCGCCAGCAGTTATCCGGGACAGGGCACTGAAGCTTTCTTT.

This chain connects TRBV7-9 to TRBJ2-3; 8 bases align to TRBD2. CDR1 is SEHNR and CDR2 is FQNEAQ in the germline V gene (reference sequence). The CDR3 contains 14 residues. V shed 3 bases and J 5 bases; nucleotides not matched to a gene: 4. The CDR3 spells CASSFGGALDTQYF. As DNA, the CDR3 is TGTGCCAGCAGCTTCGGGGGGGCATTAGATACGCAGTATTTT.

This sequence joins TRBV18 and TRBJ2-1; tentatively, D is TRBD1 (6 bases). The CDR3 is 12 amino acids. With 0 bases removed from V and 9 bases from J, the gap between germline ends came to 6 bases. CDR1 is KGHSH and CDR2 is LQKENI in the germline V gene. CDR3 sequence (DNA): TGTGCCAGCTCACCACCAGGGGGTGAGCAGTTCTTC. Encoded protein: CASSPPGGEQFF.

This clone was observed a handful of times. The chain uses TRBV27 and TRBJ1-5; the D gene is possibly TRBD1 (6 bases). The CDR3 is 16 amino acids. Per germline, CDR1 MNHEY and CDR2 SMNVEV (reference sequence). The V gene lost 6 bases and the J gene lost 9 bases, with 24 bases spanning the gap. CDR3 sequence reads: CASSWGGLGSQGPQHF. CDR3 in DNA: TGTGCCAGCAGCTGGGGGGGGTTGGGCTCACAGGGGCCCCAGCATTTT.

The J gene is TRBJ1-4, the V gene TRBV6-6; D may be TRBD1 (5 bases). The CDR3 is 13 residues long. Per germline, CDR1 MNHNY and CDR2 SVGAGI (reference sequence). The V end was cut by 8 bases, the J end by 8 bases, with 15 bases between. As DNA, the CDR3 is TGTGCCAGCCACGGGGGTACTATGGAAAAACTGTTTTTT. Translating gives CASHGGTMEKLFF.

The CDR3 region is CASSTIAGVYEQYF. The DNA of the CDR3 is TGTGCCAGCAGTACCATAGCGGGAGTTTACGAGCAGTACTTC. This chain connects TRBV6-5 to TRBJ2-7, with 9 nucleotides matching TRBD2. Germline lookup yields CDR1 MNHEY and CDR2 SVGAGI. J gave up 4 bases and V 5 bases, and 6 bases lay outside the gene matches. The CDR3 spans 14 residues.

V and J are TRBV27 and TRBJ2-7, with TRBD2 identical over 10 bases. There are 16 residues in the CDR3. J was trimmed by 5 bases and V by 4 bases; bases with no gene match: 11. Germline assignment: CDR1 MNHEY and CDR2 SMNVEV (reference sequence). The CDR3 sequence: CASSSALPSGSHEQYF. CDR3 bases: TGTGCCAGCAGTTCCGCCCTCCCTAGCGGGAGCCACGAGCAGTACTTC.

This clone was seen only once. The gene calls are TRBV7-9 and TRBJ1-2; 7 nucleotides line up with TRBD1. The V gene's germline CDR1 is SEHNR and CDR2 FQNEAQ (reference sequence). The CDR3 loop spans 17 amino acids. V trimming: 8 bases; J trimming: 4 bases; junction bases outside the gene matches: 19. The CDR3 coding sequence is TGTGCCAGCTCGCCCCGCTCCCTCAGGGGGAAGAGCTATGGCTACACCTTC. Its protein product is CASSPRSLRGKSYGYTF.

The rearrangement links TRBV27 to TRBJ2-3; 8 bases fit TRBD1. After removal of 5 bases from V and 2 bases from J, the junction contained 6 bases not matched to a gene. This CDR3 comprises 15 residues. CDR1 is MNHEY and CDR2 is SMNVEV in the germline V gene (reference sequence). The CDR3 nucleotides are TGTGCCAGCAGTAGACAGGGGCGAAACACAGATACGCAGTATTTT. It encodes CASSRQGRNTDTQYF.

The chain couples TRBV27 to TRBJ1-2; 9 nucleotides line up with TRBD1. The germline V gene has CDR1 MNHEY and CDR2 SMNVEV (reference sequence). The junction had 8 bases not matched to a gene; V was cut back by 5 bases and J by 4 bases. The CDR3 totals 15 residues. The DNA of the CDR3 is TGTGCCAGCAGTCGGGCACAGGGGGCTACCTATGGCTACACCTTC. This codes for CASSRAQGATYGYTF.